Each of the 30 T cell receptor beta chains below was sequenced from the same sample in a study of blood T cell repertoires in COVID-19 (dated by TCRdb to about 2020). Receptor libraries were prepared by the immunoSEQ multiplex PCR assay. Imported from immuneACCESS, the table was reduced by TCRdb to in-frame sequences with V and J called. These copies leave out some clones; in studies compared against another copy, an unresolved V gene accounts for under half, and the cause of the remainder is not known. This sample has 300,000 to 450,000 clones in its table, and about four fifths of those were observed once. The ten largest clonotypes hold over 0.95% of the sample. Sequencing used peripheral blood. These receptors were taken from a human donor with acute or convalescent COVID-19. The donor label of this sample is uncertain.

The chain employs TRBV10-2 and TRBJ2-4, with D possibly being TRBD1 (6 bases). The germline V gene encodes CDR1 WSHSY and CDR2 SAAADI. V gave up 6 bases and J gave up 6 bases, with 18 bases separating them. The CDR3 sequence is 15 residues long. The CDR3 sequence: CASRRDLTGRNIQYF. Written as DNA, the CDR3 is TGCGCCAGCAGACGGGACCTGACAGGCCGAAACATTCAGTACTTC.

This clone has more than one count but fewer than ten. The chain links TRBV27 to TRBJ1-1; D not certain. The V end lost 5 bases, the J end lost 6 bases, and 16 bases lay between the germline ends. Looked up from germline, CDR1 is MNHEY and CDR2 is SMNVEV (reference sequence). This CDR3 region has 14 residues. The CDR3 region has the DNA TGTGCCAGCAGTCGAAGATGGGGAGACCCTGAAGCTTTCTTT. Encoded protein: CASSRRWGDPEAFF.

The chain uses TRBV5-1 and TRBJ2-3; D might be TRBD2 (6 bases). The V end was cut by 2 bases, the J end by 0 bases, with 10 bases between. The CDR3 spans 15 residues. The germline V gene has CDR1 SGHRS and CDR2 YFSETQ. In nucleotides, the CDR3 is TGCGCCAGCAGCTTTTTCGGGACTAGCACAGATACGCAGTATTTT. This codes for CASSFFGTSTDTQYF.

The chain has TRBV5-4 and TRBJ1-2, with a possible D match to TRBD1 (6 bases). This CDR3 comprises 14 residues. Trimming took 4 bases from V and 1 from J, leaving 11 bases between them. Germline lookup yields CDR1 SGHNT and CDR2 YYREEE (reference sequence). This chain's CDR3 is CASSDTGINYGYTF. CDR3 DNA sequence: TGTGCCAGCAGCGACACAGGGATTAACTATGGCTACACCTTC.

The chain employs TRBV7-2 and TRBJ1-6; D is ambiguous. Deletions cut 2 bases from V and 6 bases from J, with 17 bases between. The CDR3 sequence is 17 residues long. The germline V gene encodes CDR1 SGHTA and CDR2 FQGNSA. CDR3 region: CASSLIAASAGNSPLHF. The CDR3 coding sequence is TGTGCCAGCAGCTTAATAGCAGCGAGCGCTGGTAATTCACCCCTCCACTTT.

The chain combines TRBV18 with TRBJ1-2, with 7 nucleotides matching TRBD1. The CDR3 is made up of 13 amino acids. V was clipped by 5 bases and J by 5 bases; unmatched bases: 5. Germline CDR1 is KGHSH and CDR2 is LQKENI. The CDR3 nucleotides read TGTGCCAGCTCAGGGGGACAGAAGTATGGCTACACCTTC. It codes for CASSGGQKYGYTF.

The sample holds one count of this clone. The chain recombines TRBV6-2 or TRBV6-3 with TRBJ2-3; 9 bases are a match to TRBD1. CDR1 is MNHEY, CDR2 SVGEGT, per germline. Losses at the gene ends were 2 bases for V and 2 bases for J; bases not matched to a gene: 5. CDR3 length: 16 residues. The CDR3 region is CASSYQRDRATDTQYF. As DNA, the CDR3 is TGTGCCAGCAGTTACCAGCGGGACAGGGCCACAGATACGCAGTATTTT.

This clone was counted between two and nine times. The rearrangement uses TRBV6-2 or TRBV6-3 and TRBJ1-5; D possibly corresponds to TRBD1 (5 bases). V lost 4 bases and J lost 0, with 7 bases in between. CDR3 length equals 14 residues. Germline V lookup: CDR1 MNHEY, CDR2 SVGEGT. The CDR3 here is CASSWGGSNQPQHF. CDR3 nucleotides: TGTGCCAGCAGTTGGGGCGGTAGCAATCAGCCCCAGCATTTT.

The gene calls are TRBV30 and TRBJ1-1; 7 bases align to TRBD1. CDR1 and CDR2 (germline): GTSNPN, SVGIG (reference sequence). V trimming: 2 bases; J trimming: 1 base; junction bases outside the gene matches: 4. CDR3 size: 14 residues. The CDR3: CAWSYGTENTEAFF. The CDR3, as DNA: TGTGCCTGGAGTTATGGGACAGAGAACACTGAAGCTTTCTTT.

The V gene is TRBV2, the J gene TRBJ2-3; D is undetermined. This CDR3 has 15 residues. V dropped 4 bases and J dropped 2 bases, with 13 bases sitting between them. Germline V gene data show CDR1 as SNHLY and CDR2 as FYNNEI. The CDR3 DNA sequence: TGTGCCAGCAGTGCGGAAAGGAGCAACACAGATACGCAGTATTTT. Translating it yields CASSAERSNTDTQYF.

The chain carries TRBV19 and TRBJ1-4; D is perhaps TRBD1 (6 bases). V lost 6 bases and J 6 bases, leaving 11 bases between the germline ends. Germline V gives CDR1 LNHDA, CDR2 SQIVND (reference sequence). This CDR3 is 13 amino acids long. CDR3 in amino acids: CASSNNRDEKLFF. The DNA of the CDR3 is TGTGCCAGTAGCAATAACAGGGATGAAAAACTGTTTTTT.

The CDR3 here is CAWSLYGGQPQHF. The DNA for the CDR3 is TGTGCCTGGAGCCTGTACGGGGGACAGCCCCAGCATTTT. The chain links TRBV30 to TRBJ1-5; D perhaps matches TRBD1 (5 bases). The CDR3 extends over 13 amino acids. The germline CDR1 and CDR2 sequences are GTSNPN and SVGIG (reference sequence). Deletions cut 3 bases from V and 7 bases from J, with 13 bases between.

The chain couples TRBV7-6 to TRBJ1-1; 7 positions agree with TRBD1. The CDR3 totals 16 residues. Germline CDR1 SGHVS, CDR2 FNYEAQ. Germline trimming cut 4 bases from V and 2 bases from J; bases unmatched to any gene: 10. The CDR3 here is CASSSERGQVNTEAFF. The DNA for the CDR3 is TGTGCCAGCAGCTCGGAGAGGGGGCAGGTTAACACTGAAGCTTTCTTT.

The chain carries TRBV7-2 and TRBJ2-7, with 7 bases identical to TRBD2. V lost 5 bases to trimming and J lost 1 base; unmatched junction nucleotides: 8. CDR3 size: 15 residues. Germline-derived CDR1 and CDR2 are SGHTA and FQGNSA. In DNA, the CDR3 is TGTGCCAGCAGCCTCGGCGGGGGACTTTCCTACGAGCAGTACTTC. This sequence encodes CASSLGGGLSYEQYF. The entire variable domain, with the rest obtained from reference TRBV7-2 and TRBJ2-7, is as follows: GAGVSQSPSNKVTEKGKDVELRCDPISGHTALYWYRQSLGQGLEFLIYFQGNSAPDKSGLPSDRFSAERTGGSVSTLTIQRTQQEDSAVYLCASSLGGGLSYEQYFGPGTRLTVT.

The chain joins TRBV5-1 to TRBJ1-6, with 8 bases fitting TRBD1. With V trimmed by 2 bases and J by 2 bases, 3 bases remained unmatched. This CDR3 has 16 amino acids. Germline CDR1 and CDR2: SGHRS and YFSETQ. Written as DNA, the CDR3 is TGCGCCAGCAGCTTACAGGGGGAAGCCTATAATTCACCCCTCCACTTT. Encoded protein: CASSLQGEAYNSPLHF.

This clone came up a few times. The chain employs TRBV4-1 and TRBJ2-7; D unresolved. From germline, CDR1 is MGHRA and CDR2 YSYEKL. The CDR3 consists of 14 residues. V lost 4 bases and J 2 bases, leaving 12 bases between the germline ends. This CDR3 is CASSLIDGAYEQYF. In nucleotides, the CDR3 is TGCGCCAGCAGCCTAATAGACGGAGCCTACGAGCAGTACTTC.

The J gene is TRBJ1-1, the V gene TRBV7-8, with TRBD1 matching over 11 bases. Germline-derived CDR1 and CDR2 are SGHVS and FQNEAQ. CDR3 length equals 16 residues. J was trimmed by 5 bases and V by 2 bases; bases with no gene match: 7. The CDR3 coding sequence is TGTGCCAGCAGCTTATACACGGACAGGGGGCCAACTGAAGCTTTCTTT. Translated, it gives CASSLYTDRGPTEAFF.

The V call is TRBV15, the J call TRBJ2-5, with 12 positions matching TRBD2. Germline CDR1 is LNHNV and CDR2 is YYDKDF (reference sequence). Trimming removed 0 bases from V and 4 bases from J; junction bases left unmatched: 12. This CDR3 spans 19 amino acids. The CDR3 sequence: CATSRERASGGARGETQYF. CDR3 sequence (DNA): TGTGCCACCAGCAGAGAACGGGCTAGCGGGGGGGCAAGGGGAGAGACCCAGTACTTC.

This clone has a handful of counts. The rearrangement links TRBV2 to TRBJ2-5; D may be TRBD1 (6 bases). V shed 6 bases and J shed 5 bases, with 13 bases lying between them. The length of the CDR3 is 13 residues. Germline-derived CDR1 and CDR2 are SNHLY and FYNNEI. CDR3 nucleotide sequence: TGTGCCAGCAGGGCAGGGGAAGGTGAGACCCAGTACTTC. Translating it yields CASRAGEGETQYF.

The chain combines TRBV27 with TRBJ2-3; perhaps TRBD1 as D (5 bases). Per the germline V gene, CDR1 is MNHEY and CDR2 is SMNVEV (reference sequence). CDR3 length equals 14 residues. V gave up 5 bases and J gave up 6 bases, with 15 bases separating them. The CDR3 loop reads CASSRGDSVDTQYF. CDR3 nucleotide sequence: TGTGCCAGCAGTCGCGGCGACAGTGTCGATACGCAGTATTTT.

This sequence joins TRBV5-1 and TRBJ2-7, with a tentative D call TRBD2 (5 bases). The CDR3 is 17 amino acids. Germline V gives CDR1 SGHRS, CDR2 YFSETQ. V dropped 0 bases and J dropped 2 bases, with 18 bases sitting between them. The CDR3 coding sequence is TGCGCCAGCAGCTTGGCCGTTGCTGGGAGCCCCACCTACGAGCAGTACTTC. Its protein is CASSLAVAGSPTYEQYF.

The chain is built from TRBV18 and TRBJ1-3; D unclear. The V and J ends lost 4 bases and 0 bases respectively, with 16 bases between them. CDR1 is KGHSH, CDR2 LQKENI, per germline. The CDR3 spans 17 residues. In DNA form, the CDR3 reads TGTGCCAGCTCACTCGCTTCCGGGAGACTCTCTGGAAACACCATATATTTT. Translation gives CASSLASGRLSGNTIYF.

The V and J genes are TRBV5-1 and TRBJ2-5, with 8 bases identical to TRBD2. The V and J ends lost 1 base and 2 bases, in that order; junction bases with no gene match: 7. The germline CDR1 and CDR2 sequences are SGHRS and YFSETQ. CDR3 length: 16 residues. The CDR3 DNA reads as TGCGCCAGCAGCTTGCCAGCGGGGGTTGTTCAAGAGACCCAGTACTTC. Its translation is CASSLPAGVVQETQYF.

The V gene is TRBV28, the J gene TRBJ2-5; D gene uncertain. The CDR3 is made up of 14 amino acids. V was shortened by 1 base and J by 4 bases, with 10 bases between the two germline ends. Germline V gives CDR1 MDHEN, CDR2 SYDVKM. Written as DNA, the CDR3 is TGTGCCAGCAGTTTATCCCTACAGAGAGAGACCCAGTACTTC. The encoded protein is CASSLSLQRETQYF.

Details on this clone: The junction departs from the called germline gene at one end, perhaps through a read error. V usage is TRBV7-2 and J usage is TRBJ2-1; 10 positions agree with TRBD2. Germline CDR1 SGHTA, CDR2 FQGNSA. The CDR3 has 14 amino acids. CDR3 DNA: TGTGCCAGCACCTTAGCGGGGGGCTACAATGAGCAGTTCTTC. Protein: CASTLAGGYNEQFF.

J is TRBJ2-5 and V is TRBV7-9; 8 bases fit TRBD1. Germline V gene data show CDR1 as SEHNR and CDR2 as FQNEAQ (reference sequence). The CDR3 contains 16 residues. Trimming took 4 bases from V and 3 from J; bases not matched to a gene: 10. The CDR3 DNA is TGTGCCAGCAGCTCACCTTCCTCGGACAGGGAAGAGACCCAGTACTTC. Translation: CASSSPSSDREETQYF.

This chain uses TRBV19 with TRBJ1-1; 7 positions agree with TRBD1. From germline, CDR1 is LNHDA and CDR2 SQIVND (reference sequence). This CDR3 comprises 16 residues. With V trimmed by 3 bases and J by 3 bases, 10 bases remained unmatched. This CDR3 is CASSMVRQGVYTEAFF. For the CDR3, the DNA is TGTGCCAGTAGTATGGTCAGGCAGGGGGTATACACTGAAGCTTTCTTT. The variable domain in full, with the rest retrieved from reference TRBV19 and TRBJ1-1, is DGGITQSPKYLFRKEGQNVTLSCEQNLNHDAMYWYRQDPGQGLRLIYYSQIVNDFQKGDIAEGYSVSREKKESFPLTVTSAQKNPTAFYLCASSMVRQGVYTEAFFGQGTRLTVV.

The J gene is TRBJ2-3, the V gene TRBV7-6; TRBD1 aligns across 11 bases. The CDR3 loop spans 18 amino acids. The germline V gene has CDR1 SGHVS and CDR2 FNYEAQ. V was pared by 4 bases and J by 3 bases, with 12 bases of the junction left unmatched. The CDR3 nucleotides read TGTGCCAGCAGCTCTGCACCGGGACAGGGGGTACAGACAGATACGCAGTATTTT. Translated: CASSSAPGQGVQTDTQYF.

This rearrangement joins TRBV19 to TRBJ1-2; D gene uncertain. CDR1 LNHDA and CDR2 SQIVND come from the germline V gene (reference sequence). Trimming cost V 0 bases and J 7 bases, with 12 bases left between them. The CDR3 is made up of 14 amino acids. CDR3 bases: TGTGCCAGTAGTATAGATCGGCGGATCTCTGGCTACACCTTC. Its translation: CASSIDRRISGYTF. Full variable domain (outside the CDR3, taken from reference TRBV19 and TRBJ1-2): DGGITQSPKYLFRKEGQNVTLSCEQNLNHDAMYWYRQDPGQGLRLIYYSQIVNDFQKGDIAEGYSVSREKKESFPLTVTSAQKNPTAFYLCASSIDRRISGYTFGSGTRLTVV.

This chain joins TRBV6-5 and TRBJ1-1; D is undetermined. V gave up 10 bases and J gave up 7 bases, with 19 bases separating them. Germline V gene data show CDR1 as MNHEY and CDR2 as SVGAGI. This CDR3 contains 13 residues. CDR3 residues: CATTEGNWGEAFF. The CDR3 region has the DNA TGTGCCACCACCGAGGGTAATTGGGGTGAAGCTTTCTTT.